Listed below are T cell receptor beta chains from one sample, sequenced in a study of early stage breast cancer tumors. Clones were sequenced by immunoSEQ multiplex PCR, and TCRdb holds only the in-frame ones, with some missing. The sample has some 6,300 clones, approximately 73% seen once. Sequencing was performed on normal breast tissue next to the tumor. The receptors were gathered from a person between 35 and 49 years old with breast cancer. Each CDR3 is given with its conserved first and last residue. A D gene is named only where the DNA matches it firmly. Clone size is shown for a subset of rows, as once, few, many or a class of expanded clone.

CASSHPSEFGGELFF | TGTGCCAGCAGCCATCCGTCCGAGTTTGGCGGGGAGCTGTTTTTT | TRBJ2-2 | NA | NA | TRBV7-8
CASSYGTGGSGYTF | TGTGCCAGCAGCTACGGGACAGGGGGCAGTGGCTACACCTTC | TRBJ1-2 | NA | TRBD1 | TRBV5-6
CASEGGSGQPQHF | TGTGCCAGCGAGGGGGGAAGTGGTCAGCCCCAGCATTTT | TRBJ1-5 | NA | NA | TRBV6-6
CASSQATGSGQETQYF | TGCGCCAGCAGCCAAGCCACAGGGAGTGGGCAAGAGACCCAGTACTTC | TRBJ2-5 | NA | NA | TRBV4-1
CATSLEDRGFYHNTEAFF | TGTGCCACCAGCCTTGAGGACAGGGGGTTCTACCATAACACTGAAGCTTTCTTT | TRBJ1-1 | NA | TRBD1 | TRBV15
CASSWNRGRGEKLFF | TGTGCCAGCAGCTGGAATAGGGGACGGGGTGAAAAACTGTTTTTT | TRBJ1-4 | NA | NA | TRBV11-2
CASSESLSSYDF | TGCGCCAGCAGTGAGTCATTAAGTTCCTACGACTTC | TRBJ2-5 | NA | NA | TRBV10-2
CASSLFASGYSYEQYF | TGTGCCAGCAGCTTATTTGCTAGCGGGTACTCCTACGAGCAGTACTTC | TRBJ2-7 | NA | TRBD2 | TRBV11-2
CATSRDGTAFGGVQETQYF | TGTGCCACCAGCAGAGATGGTACCGCATTTGGCGGAGTCCAAGAGACCCAGTACTTC | TRBJ2-5 | NA | NA | TRBV15
CASSDASGRTGELFF | TGTGCCAGCAGTGACGCTAGCGGGAGGACCGGGGAGCTGTTTTTT | TRBJ2-2 | once | TRBD2 | TRBV2
CASRVLGRAYEQYF | TGTGCCAGCAGGGTACTTGGACGGGCCTACGAGCAGTACTTC | TRBJ2-7 | once | NA | TRBV6-1
CATTTREQIHSNQPQHF | TGTGCCACTACTACGAGGGAACAGATTCATAGCAATCAGCCCCAGCATTTT | TRBJ1-5 | NA | NA | TRBV15
CASSLGIPLAGGSRNEQFF | TGTGCCAGCAGCTTAGGGATTCCCTTAGCGGGAGGGTCGCGGAATGAGCAGTTCTTC | TRBJ2-1 | NA | TRBD2 | TRBV5-4
CASSGGRLTGELFF | TGTGCCAGCAGTGGCGGGAGGCTCACCGGGGAGCTGTTTTTT | TRBJ2-2 | few | TRBD2 | TRBV2
CASSPGQGEDGELFF | TGTGCCAGCAGCCCTGGACAGGGAGAGGACGGGGAGCTGTTTTTT | TRBJ2-2 | NA | TRBD1 | TRBV11-2
CASSYLSRGQNIQYF | TGTGCCAGCAGTTACCTCTCCCGGGGACAAAACATTCAGTACTTC | TRBJ2-4 | few | NA | TRBV6-6
CASRGTSVSTDTQYF | TGTGCCAGCAGGGGGACTAGCGTTAGCACAGATACGCAGTATTTT | TRBJ2-3 | few | TRBD2 | TRBV2
CASSFRGQMNTEAFF | TGTGCCAGCAGCTTTCGGGGACAAATGAACACTGAAGCTTTCTTT | TRBJ1-1 | NA | NA | TRBV11-2
CASTLTYTDTQYF | TGTGCCAGCACCCTTACTTACACAGATACGCAGTATTTT | TRBJ2-3 | once | NA | TRBV6-1
CASSFHLVYEQYF | TGTGCCAGCAGCTTTCATCTGGTATACGAGCAGTACTTC | TRBJ2-7 | NA | NA | TRBV5-6
CASSLGGGSYEQYF | TGTGCCAGCAGCTTAGGGGGCGGGTCCTACGAGCAGTACTTC | TRBJ2-7 | NA | NA | TRBV7-9
CASSRGLAGEDSYNEQFF | TGTGCCAGCAGCCGGGGACTAGCGGGAGAAGACTCCTACAATGAGCAGTTCTTC | TRBJ2-1 | NA | TRBD2 | TRBV11-2
CASSFGLSYEQYF | TGTGCCAGCAGCTTTGGACTCTCCTACGAGCAGTACTTC | TRBJ2-7 | NA | NA | TRBV7-2